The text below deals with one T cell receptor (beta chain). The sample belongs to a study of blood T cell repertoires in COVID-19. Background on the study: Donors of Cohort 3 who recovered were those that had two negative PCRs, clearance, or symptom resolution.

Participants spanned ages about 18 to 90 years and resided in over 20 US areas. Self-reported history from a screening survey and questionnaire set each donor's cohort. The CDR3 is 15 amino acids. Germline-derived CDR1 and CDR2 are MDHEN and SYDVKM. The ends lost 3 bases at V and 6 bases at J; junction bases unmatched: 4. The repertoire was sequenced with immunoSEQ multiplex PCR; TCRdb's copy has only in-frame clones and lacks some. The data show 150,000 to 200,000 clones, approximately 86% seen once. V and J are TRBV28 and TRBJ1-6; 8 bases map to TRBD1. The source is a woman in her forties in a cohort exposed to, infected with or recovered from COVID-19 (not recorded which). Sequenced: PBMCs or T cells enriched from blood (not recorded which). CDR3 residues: CASSFSDRVNSPLHF. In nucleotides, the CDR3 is TGTGCCAGCAGTTTTTCGGACAGGGTTAATTCACCCCTCCACTTT.